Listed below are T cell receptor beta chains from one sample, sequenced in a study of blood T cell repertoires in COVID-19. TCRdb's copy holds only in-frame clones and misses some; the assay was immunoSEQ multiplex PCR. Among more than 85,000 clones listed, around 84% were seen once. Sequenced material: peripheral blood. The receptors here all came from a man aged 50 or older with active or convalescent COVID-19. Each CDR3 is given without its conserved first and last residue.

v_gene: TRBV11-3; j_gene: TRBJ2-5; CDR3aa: ASSSGQGQETQY
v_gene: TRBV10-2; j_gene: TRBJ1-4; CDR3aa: ASSTGGGNEKLF
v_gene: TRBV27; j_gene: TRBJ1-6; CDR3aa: ASNDGVNSPLH
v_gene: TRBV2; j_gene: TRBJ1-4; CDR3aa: ASSGTGTGDEKLF
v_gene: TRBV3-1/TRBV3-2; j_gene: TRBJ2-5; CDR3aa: ASSQGTGSAETQY
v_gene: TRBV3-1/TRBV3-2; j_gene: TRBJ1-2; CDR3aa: ASSQGDTDNYGYT
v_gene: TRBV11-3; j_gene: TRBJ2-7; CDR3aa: ASSLGKVYEQY
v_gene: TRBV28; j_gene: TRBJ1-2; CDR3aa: ASSLTSPIQGALGYT
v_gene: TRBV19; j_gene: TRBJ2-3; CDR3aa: ASTARPAGVTDTQY
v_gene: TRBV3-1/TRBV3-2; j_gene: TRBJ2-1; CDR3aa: ASSQGSFNEQF
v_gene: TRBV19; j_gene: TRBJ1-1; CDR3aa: ASSSPGQENTEAF
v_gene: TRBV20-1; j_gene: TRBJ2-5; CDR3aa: SASAVTQY
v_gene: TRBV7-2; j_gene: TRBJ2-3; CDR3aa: ASRLSTDTQY
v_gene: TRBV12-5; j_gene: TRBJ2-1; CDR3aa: ASGLRTGGRSYNEQF
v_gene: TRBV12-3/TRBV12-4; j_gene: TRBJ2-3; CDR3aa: AGGGQSTDTQY
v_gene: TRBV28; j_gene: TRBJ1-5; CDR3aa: ASSGGGSNQPQH
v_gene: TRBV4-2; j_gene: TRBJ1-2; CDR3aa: ASSQTGYYGYT
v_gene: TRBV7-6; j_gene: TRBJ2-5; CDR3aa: ASSPGLAGGLPQETQY
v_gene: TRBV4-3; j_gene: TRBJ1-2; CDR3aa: ASSQEGGNYGYT
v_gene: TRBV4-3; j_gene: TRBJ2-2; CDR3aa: ASSQDERGNTGELF
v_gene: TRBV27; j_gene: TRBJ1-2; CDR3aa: ASSRQGVNYGYT
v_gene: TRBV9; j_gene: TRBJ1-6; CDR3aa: ASSVKQLNSPLH
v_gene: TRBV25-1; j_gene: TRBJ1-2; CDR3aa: ASSESSQGPAYGYT
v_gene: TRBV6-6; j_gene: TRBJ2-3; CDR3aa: ASSPPDRASTDTQY
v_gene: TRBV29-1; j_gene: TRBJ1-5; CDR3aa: SDSRKGAYSNQPQH
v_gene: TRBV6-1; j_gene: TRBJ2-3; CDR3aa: ASSASRDRASTDTQY
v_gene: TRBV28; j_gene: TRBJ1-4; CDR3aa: ASSTPGQGSTEKLF
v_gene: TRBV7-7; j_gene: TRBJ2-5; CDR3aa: ASSLTAGRQETQY
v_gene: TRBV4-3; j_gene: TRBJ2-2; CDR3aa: ASSQEIGGNTGELF